Shown below are 26 T cell receptor beta chains from a single sample sequenced in a study of a mutant IDH1 vaccine in newly diagnosed glioma. Profiled with immunoSEQ multiplex PCR; TCRdb holds only in-frame clones, not every one. This table has approximately 58,000 clones, about four fifths appearing once. No antigen has been assigned to these receptors. Time point given: week 47, end of study. The investigators gave 300 ug of mutant IDH1 20-mer peptide in each vaccine dose, together with topical imiquimod. This material consisted of PBMCs, taken from a glioma patient whose treatment included an IDH1 peptide vaccine. All receptors derive from a man in his thirties or forties with glioma.

This rearrangement joins TRBV5-5 to TRBJ2-7; D gene ambiguous. CDR3 length equals 12 residues. Germline V gene data show CDR1 as SGHKS and CDR2 as YYEKEE (reference sequence). With 0 bases removed from V and 3 bases from J, the gap between germline ends came to 4 bases. CDR3 region: CASSLGVYEQYF. Written as DNA, the CDR3 is TGTGCCAGCAGCTTGGGGGTCTACGAGCAGTACTTC.

The chain links TRBV4-1 to TRBJ2-2; 15 bases fit TRBD2. V shed 4 bases, J shed 0 bases, and the junction held 3 bases outside the gene matches. The germline CDR1 and CDR2 sequences are MGHRA and YSYEKL. CDR3 length: 18 amino acids. CDR3 in DNA: TGCGCCAGCAGCCCGGGACTAGCGGGGGGATCGAACACCGGGGAGCTGTTTTTT. Its protein is CASSPGLAGGSNTGELFF.

The chain carries TRBV5-1 and TRBJ1-4; D remains ambiguous. V shed 1 base and J shed 5 bases, with 12 bases lying between them. The CDR3 is 15 residues long. Looked up from germline, CDR1 is SGHRS and CDR2 is YFSETQ. DNA for the CDR3: TGCGCCAGCAGCTTGCAAGCAGGAAGCAATGAAAAACTGTTTTTT. Translated: CASSLQAGSNEKLFF.

CDR3 region: CATSRGTAVQETQYF. CDR3 bases: TGTGCCACCAGCAGAGGTACGGCAGTCCAAGAGACCCAGTACTTC. This chain links TRBV15 with TRBJ2-5; no clear D. Trimming cost V 1 base and J 1 base, with 10 bases left between them. Germline V gene lookup returns CDR1 LNHNV and CDR2 YYDKDF (reference sequence). This CDR3 has 15 amino acids.

This clone was seen a handful of times. The chain carries TRBV7-6 and TRBJ2-7, with D tentatively TRBD1 (6 bases). Germline CDR1 is SGHVS and CDR2 is FNYEAQ. Trimming took 0 bases from V and 2 from J, leaving 8 bases between them. The CDR3 is 14 residues long. This chain's CDR3 is CASSLARGAYEQYF. CDR3 bases: TGTGCCAGCAGCTTAGCCAGGGGTGCCTACGAGCAGTACTTC.

The chain links TRBV2 to TRBJ2-6; D is ambiguous. V gave up 7 bases and J gave up 4 bases, with 8 bases separating them. The CDR3 spans 13 residues. Germline V gene sequence: CDR1 SNHLY, CDR2 FYNNEI. The CDR3 sequence: CASTPYGANVLTF. The CDR3, as DNA: TGTGCCAGCACCCCATACGGGGCCAACGTCCTGACTTTC.

The V and J genes are TRBV5-1 and TRBJ2-7; TRBD1 agrees at 10 bases. This CDR3 region has 14 residues. CDR1 is SGHRS and CDR2 is YFSETQ in the germline V gene. Trimming cost V 4 bases and J 2 bases; bases outside gene matches: 3. The CDR3 loop reads CASSAGQGPYEQYF. The CDR3 nucleotides read TGCGCCAGCAGCGCGGGACAGGGGCCCTACGAGCAGTACTTC. Combining the CDR3 with reference TRBV5-1 and TRBJ2-7 gives the whole variable domain KAGVTQTPRYLIKTRGQQVTLSCSPISGHRSVSWYQQTPGQGLQFLFEYFSETQRNKGNFPGRFSGRQFSNSRSEMNVSTLELGDSALYLCASSAGQGPYEQYFGPGTRLTVT.

J is TRBJ1-1 and V is TRBV19; tentatively, D is TRBD1 (5 bases). V gave up 5 bases and J gave up 10 bases, with 29 bases separating them. The germline gives CDR1 LNHDA, CDR2 SQIVND (reference sequence). This CDR3 spans 17 amino acids. The CDR3: CASSGPIARARAKGAFF. The CDR3 coding sequence is TGTGCCAGTAGTGGGCCCATCGCCCGAGCCAGGGCGAAGGGAGCTTTCTTT.

This chain joins TRBV10-1 and TRBJ2-5, with TRBD2 identical over 9 bases. From germline, CDR1 is WNHNN and CDR2 SYGVQD (reference sequence). J gave up 6 bases and V 2 bases, and 7 bases lay outside the gene matches. CDR3 length equals 15 residues. The CDR3 loop reads CASSEGGGAGKTQYF. The CDR3 coding sequence is TGCGCCAGCAGTGAGGGCGGGGGGGCCGGAAAGACCCAGTACTTC.

The V gene is TRBV10-3, the J gene TRBJ1-1; possible D gene TRBD1, 6 bases. This CDR3 comprises 16 residues. CDR1 ENHRY and CDR2 SYGVKD come from the germline V gene. Deletions cut 0 bases from V and 4 bases from J, with 15 bases between. The CDR3 region has the DNA TGTGCCATCAGTGAGTCGAAGGGCGCGGGGGCCACTGAAGCTTTCTTT. This codes for CAISESKGAGATEAFF.

The chain has TRBV29-1 and TRBJ1-4; the match to TRBD1 covers 7 bases. The V segment lost 7 bases and the J segment 8 bases; nucleotides outside the gene matches: 19. The CDR3 runs to 16 residues. Germline lookup yields CDR1 SQVTM and CDR2 ANQGSEA. For the CDR3, the DNA is TGCAGCGCTTGGAAAGACGGGACAGATATTAGAGAAAAACTGTTTTTT. Translating gives CSAWKDGTDIREKLFF.

The chain has TRBV7-9 and TRBJ1-2; D unclear. This CDR3 spans 13 amino acids. Between the trimmed V and J ends, which lost 1 base and 4 bases, there was a span of 7 bases. Germline assignment: CDR1 SEHNR and CDR2 FQNEAQ (reference sequence). CDR3 amino acids: CASSLDSVYGYTF. The CDR3 DNA reads as TGTGCCAGCAGCTTAGATTCGGTCTATGGCTACACCTTC.

This chain connects TRBV10-1 to TRBJ1-2; D call uncertain. Trimming removed 4 bases from V and 4 bases from J, with 19 bases in between. CDR1 WNHNN and CDR2 SYGVQD come from the germline V gene (reference sequence). This CDR3 has 16 amino acids. DNA for the CDR3: TGCGCCAGCAGTGTGGCTGGATCGCGAAAGACCTATGGCTACACCTTC. Translated: CASSVAGSRKTYGYTF.

This rearrangement joins TRBV13 to TRBJ2-3, with TRBD2 identical over 9 bases. Trimming at V came to 2 bases and at J to 7 bases, leaving 10 bases not matched to a gene. The CDR3 runs to 16 residues. The germline V gene encodes CDR1 PRHDT and CDR2 FYEKMQ (reference sequence). The DNA for the CDR3 is TGTGCCAGCAGCTTATGGGGTAGCGGGGGACCGAATACGCAGTATTTT. Amino acids: CASSLWGSGGPNTQYF.

The J gene is TRBJ1-2, the V gene TRBV4-1, with 7 bases aligning to TRBD1. The CDR3 extends over 15 amino acids. Per the germline V gene, CDR1 is MGHRA and CDR2 is YSYEKL. Germline trimming cut 3 bases from V and 5 bases from J; bases unmatched to any gene: 9. The CDR3 here is CASSHGRTGPYGYTF. The CDR3 DNA follows: TGCGCCAGCAGCCATGGGAGGACAGGCCCTTATGGCTACACCTTC.

The CDR3 nucleotides read TGTGCCAGCAGCTTAGGGTTGCGACAGAGGAACACCGGGGAGCTGTTTTTT. Protein product: CASSLGLRQRNTGELFF. The J gene is TRBJ2-2, the V gene TRBV7-6; TRBD1 is a possible D gene (5 bases). With 1 base removed from V and 1 base from J, the gap between germline ends came to 13 bases. The CDR3 is made up of 17 amino acids. CDR1 is SGHVS, CDR2 FNYEAQ, per germline.

The chain recombines TRBV6-1 with TRBJ2-5; the D call may be TRBD1 or TRBD2 (5 bases each). TRBJ2-7 explains the end of the DNA better; the J call may be wrong. Germline V gene lookup returns CDR1 MNHNS and CDR2 SASEGT. There are 14 residues in the CDR3. CDR3 coding DNA: TGTGCCAGCAGTGATCGGGACGGCTCCTACGAGCAGTACTTC. The encoded protein is CASSDRDGSYEQYF.

The chain combines TRBV9 with TRBJ2-2, with 7 positions matching TRBD2. V gave up 3 bases and J gave up 1 base; unmatched junction bases: 3. Germline V gives CDR1 SGDLS, CDR2 YYNGEE. The CDR3 is made up of 15 amino acids. CDR3 bases: TGTGCCAGCAGCGCTTTAGCGGGGAACACCGGGGAGCTGTTTTTT. Its translation: CASSALAGNTGELFF.

The count of this clone is one. This sequence joins TRBV21-1 and TRBJ2-7; the DNA was not used to check the table's D call, TRBD1. TRBV21-1 is annotated as a pseudogene. The CDR3 has 16 amino acids. In nucleotides, the CDR3 is TGTGCCAGCAGCAAACAGGGACAGGGTGGTTTCGACGAGCAGTACTTC. It translates to CASSKQGQGGFDEQYF.

The table lists this clone with a few counts. The V call is TRBV4-2, the J call TRBJ2-3, with D perhaps matching TRBD2 (5 bases). The ends were cut back, 0 bases at V and 3 bases at J, with 7 bases in the middle. Germline assignment: CDR1 LGHNA and CDR2 YNFKEQ. There are 14 residues in the CDR3. The CDR3 DNA sequence: TGTGCCAGCAGCCAAGACCGAGGGACAGATACGCAGTATTTT. Residues: CASSQDRGTDTQYF.

V usage is TRBV30 and J usage is TRBJ1-6, with TRBD1 matching 7 bases. The CDR3 extends over 14 amino acids. V lost 8 bases to trimming and J lost 4 bases; unmatched junction nucleotides: 8. Germline CDR1 GTSNPN, CDR2 SVGIG (reference sequence). This CDR3 is CAVPGQLYNSPLHF. Written as DNA, the CDR3 is TGTGCCGTACCGGGACAGCTGTATAATTCACCCCTCCACTTT.

The chain couples TRBV13 to TRBJ2-1; D might be TRBD1 or TRBD2, each matching 5 bases. Trimming cost V 5 bases and J 0 bases, with 11 bases left between them. CDR1 is PRHDT and CDR2 is FYEKMQ in the germline V gene (reference sequence). CDR3 length: 15 residues. CDR3 DNA sequence: TGTGCCAGCAGCCGGGGACGGAGCTCCTACAATGAGCAGTTCTTC. Its translation: CASSRGRSSYNEQFF.

The V call is TRBV7-9, the J call TRBJ1-2, with TRBD1 matching 7 bases. CDR1 is SEHNR and CDR2 is FQNEAQ in the germline V gene (reference sequence). V was pared by 1 base and J by 8 bases, with 4 bases of the junction left unmatched. The CDR3 loop spans 13 amino acids. This chain's CDR3 is CASSLETGFGYTF. The CDR3 DNA reads TGTGCCAGCAGCTTAGAGACAGGGTTCGGCTACACCTTC.

This chain connects TRBV28 to TRBJ2-1, with TRBD1 as a possible D gene (6 bases). V was shortened by 4 bases and J by 5 bases, with 9 bases between the two germline ends. This CDR3 spans 13 amino acids. Germline loops: CDR1 MDHEN, CDR2 SYDVKM. CDR3 nucleotides: TGTGCCAGCAGTTACCGGGACAACAATGAGCAGTTCTTC. Translating gives CASSYRDNNEQFF.

The V gene is TRBV28, the J gene TRBJ1-5, with a possible D match to TRBD1 (5 bases). CDR1 and CDR2 (germline): MDHEN, SYDVKM. V was shortened by 6 bases and J by 3 bases, with 18 bases between the two germline ends. The CDR3 covers 16 residues. CDR3 sequence: CASSPWGEADNQPQHF. The CDR3, as DNA: TGTGCCAGCAGCCCTTGGGGGGAAGCGGACAATCAGCCCCAGCATTTT.

The chain has TRBV11-2 and TRBJ1-4; TRBD1 might be the D (6 bases). The V gene lost 5 bases and the J gene lost 8 bases, with 18 bases spanning the gap. This CDR3 is built from 15 residues. Per germline, CDR1 SGHAT and CDR2 FQNNGV. This chain's CDR3 is CASSLRWGAGEKLFF. The CDR3 nucleotides read TGTGCCAGCAGCCTGAGGTGGGGGGCAGGGGAAAAACTGTTTTTT.